Each of the 29 T cell receptor beta chains below was sequenced from the same sample in a study of cytomegalovirus exposure and HLA in healthy donors. The primer mix had 60 Vbeta and 13 Jbeta primers. TCRdb's copy holds only in-frame clones and misses some; the assay was immunoSEQ multiplex PCR. The profile shows more than 90,000 clones, approximately 80% of them singletons. The specimen was PBMCs. The receptors derive from a man between 25 and 39 years old in good health and CMV-seropositive.

The J gene is TRBJ2-1, the V gene TRBV10-1; 8 bases fit TRBD2. V lost 3 bases and J lost 3; bases outside the gene matches: 19. The germline V gene has CDR1 WNHNN and CDR2 SYGVQD (reference sequence). The CDR3 extends over 20 amino acids. CDR3 in amino acids: CASSDRKLAVNGAHYNEQFF. Here the CDR3 DNA reads TGCGCCAGCAGTGATCGAAAACTAGCGGTAAACGGGGCCCACTACAATGAGCAGTTCTTC.

This chain connects TRBV5-6 to TRBJ2-2, with D perhaps matching TRBD2 (5 bases). The CDR3 length is 16 residues. From germline, CDR1 is SGHDT and CDR2 YYEEEE. Trimming removed 0 bases at V and 6 bases at J, with 15 bases between. CDR3 nucleotides: TGTGCCAGCAGCTTGGCCACCCGGGGTTGGGCCGGGGAGCTGTTTTTT. It codes for CASSLATRGWAGELFF.

The chain couples TRBV6-1 to TRBJ2-1, with TRBD1 identical over 7 bases. The CDR3 covers 15 residues. The germline V gene has CDR1 MNHNS and CDR2 SASEGT. The junction had 8 bases not matched to a gene; V was cut back by 7 bases and J by 2 bases. In DNA form, the CDR3 reads TGTGCCAGCAAATCAACAGGGGAGCCCTACAATGAGCAGTTCTTC. Its translation is CASKSTGEPYNEQFF.

This chain links TRBV10-1 with TRBJ2-2, with a tentative D call TRBD2 (7 bases). The CDR3 is 16 amino acids. Looked up from germline, CDR1 is WNHNN and CDR2 is SYGVQD (reference sequence). Trimming pared 6 bases from V and 5 bases from J, leaving 19 bases between. The CDR3 DNA reads as TGCGCCAGCAGCGCCCTCCGGGGGGCGAGGACCGGGGAGCTGTTTTTT. It is translated as CASSALRGARTGELFF.

The chain links TRBV6-5 to TRBJ1-5, with unresolved D. Germline V CDR1 and CDR2: MNHEY, SVGAGI. The germline V and J ends were trimmed by 0 bases and 0 bases, with 9 bases remaining between them. This CDR3 is built from 16 residues. The CDR3 bases are TGTGCCAGCAGTTACTCGACCGCGGATAGCAATCAGCCCCAGCATTTT. Translation gives CASSYSTADSNQPQHF.

The chain carries TRBV9 and TRBJ2-1; TRBD1 might be the D (5 bases). Trimming cost V 0 bases and J 6 bases, with 7 bases left between them. This CDR3 contains 13 residues. Germline V gives CDR1 SGDLS, CDR2 YYNGEE. The CDR3 spells CASSVVGVNEQFF. The CDR3 DNA is TGTGCCAGCAGCGTAGTAGGGGTCAATGAGCAGTTCTTC. Looking up the rest from reference TRBV9 and TRBJ2-1 gives the full variable domain: DSGVTQTPKHLITATGQRVTLRCSPRSGDLSVYWYQQSLDQGLQFLIQYYNGEERAKGNILERFSAQQFPDLHSELNLSSLELGDSALYFCASSVVGVNEQFFGPGTRLTVL.

V usage is TRBV2 and J usage is TRBJ2-3; 8 bases align to TRBD2. Germline trimming cut 4 bases from V and 4 bases from J; bases unmatched to any gene: 10. This CDR3 spans 16 amino acids. Per germline, CDR1 SNHLY and CDR2 FYNNEI. CDR3 sequence: CASSGGAGGFADTQYF. CDR3 in DNA: TGTGCCAGCAGTGGAGGGGCGGGGGGTTTCGCAGATACGCAGTATTTT.

The chain combines TRBV2 with TRBJ2-5; TRBD1 aligns across 7 bases. CDR3 length: 14 residues. The trim removed 3 bases at V and 4 bases at J, leaving 5 bases unmatched. The germline V gene has CDR1 SNHLY and CDR2 FYNNEI. This CDR3 is CASSDDRVRETQYF. In DNA form, the CDR3 reads TGTGCCAGCAGTGACGACAGGGTGCGAGAGACCCAGTACTTC.

CDR3 loop: CASSRQTGTGGRGYGYTF. The CDR3 nucleotides read TGTGCCAGCAGCCGCCAGACCGGGACAGGGGGACGGGGGTATGGCTACACCTTC. The chain carries TRBV5-5 and TRBJ1-2; 11 positions match TRBD1. CDR3 length: 18 residues. V was clipped by 4 bases and J by 5 bases; unmatched bases: 16. The germline V gene encodes CDR1 SGHKS and CDR2 YYEKEE (reference sequence).

V and J are TRBV7-2 and TRBJ2-1; D might be TRBD2 (6 bases). Germline V lookup: CDR1 SGHTA, CDR2 FQGNSA. Deletions cut 1 base from V and 1 base from J, with 8 bases between. The CDR3 loop spans 15 amino acids. The CDR3 DNA sequence: TGTGCCAGCAGCTTAGGGGACTGGTCCTACAATGAGCAGTTCTTC. Translated: CASSLGDWSYNEQFF.

V and J are TRBV30 and TRBJ2-5, with 8 bases aligning to TRBD1. V was pared by 2 bases and J by 10 bases, with 6 bases of the junction left unmatched. Germline CDR1 and CDR2: GTSNPN and SVGIG (reference sequence). The CDR3 sequence is 12 residues long. In nucleotides, the CDR3 is TGTGCCTGGAGTCCCACAGGGGGGATCCAGTACTTC. Its protein product is CAWSPTGGIQYF.

The chain employs TRBV30 and TRBJ1-6; 10 bases match TRBD1. Germline V CDR1 and CDR2: GTSNPN, SVGIG (reference sequence). J was trimmed by 9 bases and V by 2 bases; bases with no gene match: 7. The CDR3 covers 15 residues. CDR3 nucleotide sequence: TGTGCCTGGAGTCAGGACAGGGGGAATTTTTCACCCCTCCACTTT. This translates into CAWSQDRGNFSPLHF.

The CDR3 loop is CASSLVGLSETQYF. The DNA of the CDR3 is TGCGCCAGCAGCTTGGTCGGACTTTCGGAGACCCAGTACTTC. The genes are TRBV5-1 and TRBJ2-5; a possible D gene is TRBD2 (5 bases). There are 14 residues in the CDR3. The V end lost 0 bases, the J end lost 5 bases, and 11 bases lay between the germline ends. Germline V gives CDR1 SGHRS, CDR2 YFSETQ.

V and J are TRBV5-1 and TRBJ2-1, with 9 bases aligning to TRBD1. This CDR3 is built from 16 residues. The J segment lost 0 bases and the V segment lost 0 bases, leaving 1 base of the junction unmatched. The germline gives CDR1 SGHRS, CDR2 YFSETQ. The CDR3 DNA reads as TGCGCCAGCAGCTTGGGACAGGGGGGCTCCTACAATGAGCAGTTCTTC. Translating it yields CASSLGQGGSYNEQFF.

The V and J genes are TRBV4-1 and TRBJ2-7; tentative D call: TRBD2 (6 bases). V lost 0 bases to trimming and J lost 4 bases, with 7 bases between them. The CDR3 totals 13 residues. The germline CDR1 and CDR2 sequences are MGHRA and YSYEKL. CDR3: CASSQEGTYEQYF. The CDR3 DNA is TGCGCCAGCAGCCAAGAAGGGACTTACGAGCAGTACTTC.

V gene TRBV5-5 combines with J gene TRBJ1-2; 8 nucleotides line up with TRBD1. Germline V gene data show CDR1 as SGHKS and CDR2 as YYEKEE (reference sequence). The CDR3 runs to 14 residues. With V trimmed by 4 bases and J by 5 bases, 7 bases remained unmatched. The CDR3 region is CASSEGGQVYGYTF. DNA for the CDR3: TGTGCCAGCAGCGAAGGGGGACAGGTGTATGGCTACACCTTC.

The chain employs TRBV27 and TRBJ1-2; the match to TRBD1 covers 7 bases. V lost 6 bases, J lost 7 bases, and 17 bases stayed unmatched. CDR3 length equals 16 residues. Germline lookup yields CDR1 MNHEY and CDR2 SMNVEV (reference sequence). The CDR3 nucleotides are TGTGCCAGCAGCCGATTTAACAGGGGCCAAGGAGGTGGCTACACCTTC. Translation: CASSRFNRGQGGGYTF.

A few counts support this clone. Other DNA variants within this sample encode the same CDR3. V usage is TRBV27 and J usage is TRBJ2-1, with D possibly TRBD2 on 5 matching bases. V lost 6 bases and J 1 base, leaving 10 bases between the germline ends. CDR3 length: 14 amino acids. Germline V lookup: CDR1 MNHEY, CDR2 SMNVEV (reference sequence). The CDR3: CASSLGGSYNEQFF. The CDR3 DNA sequence: TGTGCCAGCAGCCTCGGCGGGTCCTACAATGAGCAGTTCTTC.

This chain connects TRBV5-4 to TRBJ1-4; D perhaps matches TRBD1 (5 bases). Per germline, CDR1 SGHNT and CDR2 YYREEE (reference sequence). Trimming shortened V by 4 bases and J by 4 bases, and 8 bases separated the two germline ends. CDR3 length: 13 residues. CDR3 loop: CASSTTDNEKLFF. The CDR3 bases are TGTGCCAGCAGCACGACAGATAATGAAAAACTGTTTTTT.

The chain employs TRBV5-6 and TRBJ2-7; 9 bases align to TRBD2. The CDR3 runs 17 residues. Germline V gene lookup returns CDR1 SGHDT and CDR2 YYEEEE. Germline trimming cut 1 base from V and 3 bases from J; bases unmatched to any gene: 11. The CDR3 DNA sequence: TGTGCCAGCAGCTTGAGAGTAGCGGGGGCCCTCGGCTACGAGCAGTACTTC. As protein: CASSLRVAGALGYEQYF.

On this clone: This CDR3 is also generated by other DNA sequences in the sample. The V and J genes are TRBV6-1 and TRBJ1-2; D is unclear. Trimming shortened V by 1 base and J by 2 bases, and 8 bases separated the two germline ends. This CDR3 has 14 residues. Germline CDR1 MNHNS, CDR2 SASEGT. The CDR3 nucleotides are TGTGCCAGCAGTGAAGGGGCGGGGAACTATGGCTACACCTTC. It codes for CASSEGAGNYGYTF.

This clone has just a few counts. The J gene is TRBJ2-7, the V gene TRBV6-1, with D possibly TRBD2 on 6 matching bases. V was cut by 1 base and J by 3 bases, with 13 bases left in between. Germline V gene sequence: CDR1 MNHNS, CDR2 SASEGT. The CDR3 contains 15 residues. The CDR3 region is CASSEDDSGNYEQYV. CDR3 DNA: TGTGCCAGCAGTGAAGATGATAGCGGAAACTACGAGCAGTACGTC.

V and J are TRBV2 and TRBJ2-2; possible D gene TRBD1, 8 bases. Germline-derived CDR1 and CDR2 are SNHLY and FYNNEI. This CDR3 is 18 amino acids long. V lost 0 bases and J 4 bases, leaving 18 bases between the germline ends. In DNA form, the CDR3 reads TGTGCCAGCAGTGAAGCGTGGGGGGGGCAGGGGGCCACCGGGGAGCTGTTTTTT. Protein: CASSEAWGGQGATGELFF.

With regard to this clone: The junction shows a germline mismatch at one end, possibly a read error. This chain links TRBV4-1 with TRBJ2-5; D is perhaps TRBD1 (5 bases). The germline V gene has CDR1 MGHRA and CDR2 YSYEKL. This CDR3 spans 18 amino acids. CDR3 coding DNA: TGCGCCAGCAGCCAAGAGGATTTTATCGGGCAGGGCCAAGAGGCCCAGTACTTC. The encoded protein is CASSQEDFIGQGQEAQYF.

The chain has TRBV5-1 and TRBJ2-3, with 10 bases lining up with TRBD1. The trim removed 4 bases at V and 3 bases at J, leaving 8 bases unmatched. Per germline, CDR1 SGHRS and CDR2 YFSETQ. The CDR3 has 16 residues. The CDR3 region is CASSPGTGEGTDTQYF. The CDR3 nucleotides are TGCGCCAGCAGCCCAGGGACAGGGGAAGGGACAGATACGCAGTATTTT.

The CDR3 sequence: CASSYAGTGGADTF. The CDR3 DNA follows: TGTGCCAGCAGCTACGCCGGGACAGGGGGCGCAGACACCTTC. V is TRBV7-9 and J is TRBJ1-2; TRBD1 agrees at 12 bases. The CDR3 spans 14 residues. The V and J ends lost 4 bases and 12 bases, in that order; junction bases with no gene match: 9. The germline CDR1 and CDR2 sequences are SEHNR and FQNEAQ (reference sequence).

The chain employs TRBV6-1 and TRBJ2-1; 8 positions match TRBD2. After removal of 0 bases from V and 7 bases from J, the junction contained 2 bases not matched to a gene. The CDR3 loop spans 14 amino acids. CDR1 is MNHNS, CDR2 SASEGT, per germline. Here the CDR3 reads CASSEAGGRNEQFF. The CDR3 nucleotides are TGTGCCAGCAGTGAAGCAGGCGGGAGGAATGAGCAGTTCTTC.

This clone was detected only once. The chain employs TRBV5-1 and TRBJ1-5; 8 bases fit TRBD1. CDR3 length: 14 residues. Germline V CDR1 and CDR2: SGHRS, YFSETQ. J lost 2 bases, V lost 5 bases, and 3 bases had no gene match. The CDR3 loop reads CASRPDRGNQPQHF. The CDR3, as DNA: TGCGCCAGCAGGCCGGACAGGGGCAATCAGCCCCAGCATTTT.

In regard to this clone: The same CDR3 can be traced to other DNA sequences in this sample. V is TRBV5-6 and J is TRBJ1-2, with 9 bases identical to TRBD1. Germline CDR1 is SGHDT and CDR2 is YYEEEE. The CDR3 contains 14 residues. V lost 2 bases and J lost 4; bases outside the gene matches: 3. This chain's CDR3 is CASSLQGAGYGYTF. The CDR3 coding sequence is TGTGCCAGCAGCTTACAGGGGGCGGGCTATGGCTACACCTTC. The full variable domain, completed using reference TRBV5-6 and TRBJ1-2, is DAGVTQSPTHLIKTRGQQVTLRCSPKSGHDTVSWYQQALGQGPQFIFQYYEEEERQRGNFPDRFSGHQFPNYSSELNVNALLLGDSALYLCASSLQGAGYGYTFGSGTRLTVV.